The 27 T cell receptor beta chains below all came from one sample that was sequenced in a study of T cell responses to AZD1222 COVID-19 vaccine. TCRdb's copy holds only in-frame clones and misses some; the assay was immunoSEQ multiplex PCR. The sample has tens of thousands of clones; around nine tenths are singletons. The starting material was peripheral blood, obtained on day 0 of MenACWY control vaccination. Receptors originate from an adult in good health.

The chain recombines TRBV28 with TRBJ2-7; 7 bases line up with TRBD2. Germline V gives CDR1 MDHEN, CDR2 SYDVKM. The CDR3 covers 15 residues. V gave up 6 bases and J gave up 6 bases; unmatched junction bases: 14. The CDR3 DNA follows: TGTGCCAGCAGCCCTAATTGGGGAGGGCCGGCCGAGCAGTACTTC. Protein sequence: CASSPNWGGPAEQYF.

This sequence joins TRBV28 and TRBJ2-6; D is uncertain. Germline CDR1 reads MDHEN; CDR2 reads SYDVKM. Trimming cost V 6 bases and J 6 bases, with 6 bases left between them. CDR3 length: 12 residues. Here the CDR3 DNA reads TGTGCCAGCAGGGTGGCGGCCAACGTCCTGACTTTC. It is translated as CASRVAANVLTF.

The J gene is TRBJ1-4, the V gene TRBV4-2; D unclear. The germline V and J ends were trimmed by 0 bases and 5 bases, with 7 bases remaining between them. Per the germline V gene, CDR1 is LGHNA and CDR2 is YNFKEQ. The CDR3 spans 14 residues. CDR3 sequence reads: CASSQDWANEKLFF. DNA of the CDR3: TGTGCCAGCAGCCAAGATTGGGCCAATGAAAAACTGTTTTTT.

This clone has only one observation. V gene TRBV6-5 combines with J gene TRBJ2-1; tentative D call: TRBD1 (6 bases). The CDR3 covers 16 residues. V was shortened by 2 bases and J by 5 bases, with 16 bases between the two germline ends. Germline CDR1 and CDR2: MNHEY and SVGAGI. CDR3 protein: CASSYTQGWWNNEQFF. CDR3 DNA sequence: TGTGCCAGCAGTTACACTCAGGGGTGGTGGAACAATGAGCAGTTCTTC.

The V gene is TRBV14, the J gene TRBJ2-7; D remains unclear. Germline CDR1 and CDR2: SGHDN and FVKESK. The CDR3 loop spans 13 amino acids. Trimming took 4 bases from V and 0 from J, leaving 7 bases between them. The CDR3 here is CASSLPGSYEQYF. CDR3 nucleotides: TGTGCCAGCAGCCTTCCGGGCTCCTACGAGCAGTACTTC. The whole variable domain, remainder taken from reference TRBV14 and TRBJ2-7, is EAGVTQFPSHSVIEKGQTVTLRCDPISGHDNLYWYRRVMGKEIKFLLHFVKESKQDESGMPNNRFLAERTGGTYSTLKVQPAELEDSGVYFCASSLPGSYEQYFGPGTRLTVT.

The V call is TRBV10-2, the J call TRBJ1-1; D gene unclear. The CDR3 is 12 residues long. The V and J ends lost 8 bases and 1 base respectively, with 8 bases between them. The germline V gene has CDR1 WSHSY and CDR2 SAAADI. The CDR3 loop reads CASGDWNTEAFF. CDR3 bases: TGCGCCAGCGGGGATTGGAACACTGAAGCTTTCTTT.

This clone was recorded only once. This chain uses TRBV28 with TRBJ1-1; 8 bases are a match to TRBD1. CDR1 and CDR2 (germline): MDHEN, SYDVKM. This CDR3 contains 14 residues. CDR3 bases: TGTGCGGCTCACCGAGGACAGGGAGACACTGAAGCTTTCTTT. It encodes CAAHRGQGDTEAFF.

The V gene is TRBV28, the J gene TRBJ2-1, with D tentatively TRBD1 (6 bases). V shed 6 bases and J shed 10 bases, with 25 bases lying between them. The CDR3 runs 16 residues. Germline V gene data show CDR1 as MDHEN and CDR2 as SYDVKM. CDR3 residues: CASSSSSGATIREQFF. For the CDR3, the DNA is TGTGCCAGCAGCTCTTCGTCAGGGGCCACTATCAGGGAGCAGTTCTTC.

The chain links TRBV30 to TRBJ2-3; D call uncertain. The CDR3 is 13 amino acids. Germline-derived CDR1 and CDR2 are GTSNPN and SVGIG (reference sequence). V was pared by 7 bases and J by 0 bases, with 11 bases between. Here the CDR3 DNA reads TGTGCCTCCTCCGTGCGGAGCACAGATACGCAGTATTTT. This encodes CASSVRSTDTQYF.

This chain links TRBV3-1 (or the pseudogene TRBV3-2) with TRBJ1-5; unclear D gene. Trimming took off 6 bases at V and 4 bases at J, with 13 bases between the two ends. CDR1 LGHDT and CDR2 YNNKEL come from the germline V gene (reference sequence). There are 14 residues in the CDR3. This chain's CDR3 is CASRTLTPNQPQHF. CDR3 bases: TGTGCCAGCAGAACCTTAACTCCGAATCAGCCCCAGCATTTT.

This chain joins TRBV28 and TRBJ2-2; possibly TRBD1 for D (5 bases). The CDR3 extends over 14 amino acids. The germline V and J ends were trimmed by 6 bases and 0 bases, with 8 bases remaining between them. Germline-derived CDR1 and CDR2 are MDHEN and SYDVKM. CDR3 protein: CASSPRANTGELFF. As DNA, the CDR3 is TGTGCCAGCAGCCCCAGGGCGAACACCGGGGAGCTGTTTTTT.

The CDR3 nucleotides are TGTGCCAGCAGCCCCGAACTCAGTTCTAACTATGGCTACACCTTC. Amino acids: CASSPELSSNYGYTF. The rearrangement uses TRBV11-2 and TRBJ1-2, with no clear D. CDR3 length equals 15 residues. Trimming left V 5 bases short and J 0 bases short, with 13 bases between. From germline, CDR1 is SGHAT and CDR2 FQNNGV.

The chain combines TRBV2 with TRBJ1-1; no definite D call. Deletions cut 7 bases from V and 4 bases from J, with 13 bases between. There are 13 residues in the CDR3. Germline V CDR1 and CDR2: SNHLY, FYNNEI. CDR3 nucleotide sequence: TGTGCCAGCACTGGTGTTACAAGCACTGAAGCTTTCTTT. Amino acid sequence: CASTGVTSTEAFF.

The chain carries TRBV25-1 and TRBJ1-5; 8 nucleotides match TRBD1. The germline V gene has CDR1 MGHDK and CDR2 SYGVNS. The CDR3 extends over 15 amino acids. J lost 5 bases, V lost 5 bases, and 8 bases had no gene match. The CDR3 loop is CASSPAGGGDQPQHF. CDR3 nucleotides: TGTGCCAGCAGTCCAGCAGGGGGCGGTGATCAGCCCCAGCATTTT.

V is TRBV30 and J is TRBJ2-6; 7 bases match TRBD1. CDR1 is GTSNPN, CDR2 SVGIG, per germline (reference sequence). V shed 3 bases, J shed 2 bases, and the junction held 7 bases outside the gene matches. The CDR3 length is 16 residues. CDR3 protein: CAWRQTGYPGANVLTF. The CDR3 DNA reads TGTGCCTGGAGACAGACAGGGTACCCTGGGGCCAACGTCCTGACTTTC.

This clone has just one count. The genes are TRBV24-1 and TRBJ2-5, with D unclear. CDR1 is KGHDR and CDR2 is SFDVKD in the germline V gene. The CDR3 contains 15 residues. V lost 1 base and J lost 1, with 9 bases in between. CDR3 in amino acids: CATSDFGSGQETQYF. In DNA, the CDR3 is TGTGCCACCAGTGATTTTGGATCCGGCCAAGAGACCCAGTACTTC.

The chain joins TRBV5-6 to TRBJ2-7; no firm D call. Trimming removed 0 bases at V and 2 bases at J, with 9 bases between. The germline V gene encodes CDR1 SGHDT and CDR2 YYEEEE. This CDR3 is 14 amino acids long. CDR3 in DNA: TGTGCCAGCAGCTTGGGGGCTTCAGCCTACGAGCAGTACTTC. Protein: CASSLGASAYEQYF.

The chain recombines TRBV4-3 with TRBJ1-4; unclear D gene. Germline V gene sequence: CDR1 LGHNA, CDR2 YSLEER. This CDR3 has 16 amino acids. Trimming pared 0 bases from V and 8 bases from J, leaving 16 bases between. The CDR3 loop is CASSQDLGSRGEKLFF. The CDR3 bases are TGCGCCAGCAGCCAAGATTTGGGATCCCGTGGGGAAAAACTGTTTTTT.

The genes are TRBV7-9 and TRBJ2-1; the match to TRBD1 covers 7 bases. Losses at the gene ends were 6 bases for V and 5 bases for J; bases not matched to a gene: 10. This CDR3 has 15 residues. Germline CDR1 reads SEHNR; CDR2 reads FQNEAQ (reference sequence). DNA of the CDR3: TGTGCCAGCAGATTTACAGGGGTTAGCGACAATGAGCAGTTCTTC. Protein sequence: CASRFTGVSDNEQFF.

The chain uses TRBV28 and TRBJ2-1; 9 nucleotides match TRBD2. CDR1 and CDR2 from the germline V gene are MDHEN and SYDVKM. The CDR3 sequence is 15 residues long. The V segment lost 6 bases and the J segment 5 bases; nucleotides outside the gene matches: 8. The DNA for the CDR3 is TGTGCCAGCAGAACTATAGCGGGAGTGAACAATGAGCAGTTCTTC. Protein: CASRTIAGVNNEQFF.

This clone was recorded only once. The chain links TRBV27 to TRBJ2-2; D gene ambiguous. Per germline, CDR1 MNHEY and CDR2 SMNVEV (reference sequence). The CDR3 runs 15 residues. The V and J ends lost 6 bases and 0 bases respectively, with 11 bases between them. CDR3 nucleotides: TGTGCCAGCAGCCACAGAGTACCGAACACCGGGGAGCTGTTTTTT. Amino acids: CASSHRVPNTGELFF.

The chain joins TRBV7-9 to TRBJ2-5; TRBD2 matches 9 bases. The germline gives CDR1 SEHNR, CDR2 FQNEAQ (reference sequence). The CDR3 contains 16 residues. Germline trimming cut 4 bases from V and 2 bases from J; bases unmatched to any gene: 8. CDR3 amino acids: CASSSRLAEDQETQYF. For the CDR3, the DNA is TGTGCCAGCAGCTCAAGACTAGCGGAAGATCAAGAGACCCAGTACTTC.

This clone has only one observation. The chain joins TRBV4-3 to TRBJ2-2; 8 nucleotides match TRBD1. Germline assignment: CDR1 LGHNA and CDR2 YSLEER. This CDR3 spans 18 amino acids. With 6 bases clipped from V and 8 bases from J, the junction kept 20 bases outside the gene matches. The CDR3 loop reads CASRPSIGTGSLGGELFF. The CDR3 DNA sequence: TGCGCCAGCAGGCCATCTATCGGGACAGGATCACTAGGTGGGGAGCTGTTTTTT.

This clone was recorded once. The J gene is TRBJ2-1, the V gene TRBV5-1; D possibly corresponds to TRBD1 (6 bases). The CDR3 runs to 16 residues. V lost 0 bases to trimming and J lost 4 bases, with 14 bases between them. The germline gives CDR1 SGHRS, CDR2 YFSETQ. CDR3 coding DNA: TGCGCCAGCAGCTTGGTTTCCGGGACATATTACAATGAGCAGTTCTTC. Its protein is CASSLVSGTYYNEQFF.

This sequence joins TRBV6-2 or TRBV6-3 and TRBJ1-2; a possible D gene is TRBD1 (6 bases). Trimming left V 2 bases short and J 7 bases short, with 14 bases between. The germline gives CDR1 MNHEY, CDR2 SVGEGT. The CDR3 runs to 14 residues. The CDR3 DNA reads TGTGCCAGCAGTTACGGGCAGGGGAGTTTTGGCTACACCTTC. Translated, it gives CASSYGQGSFGYTF.

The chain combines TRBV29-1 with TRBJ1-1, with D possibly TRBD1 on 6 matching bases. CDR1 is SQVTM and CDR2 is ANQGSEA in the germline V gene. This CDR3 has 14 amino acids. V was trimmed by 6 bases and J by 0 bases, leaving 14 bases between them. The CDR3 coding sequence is TGCAGCGTGAGGCGGACAGTTATGAACACTGAAGCTTTCTTT. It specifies CSVRRTVMNTEAFF.

The CDR3 bases are TGTGCCAGCAGTATTAGCGGGAGGGCCGCCGGGGAGCTGTTTTTT. Its protein is CASSISGRAAGELFF. The chain is built from TRBV21-1 and TRBJ2-2; the DNA was not compared with TRBD2, the D call given in the table. TRBV21-1 is a pseudogene segment. The CDR3 has 15 amino acids.